This note documents a single TCR beta chain sequence. The sample is drawn from a study of blood T cell repertoires in COVID-19. This CDR3 contains 15 residues. Trimming left V 4 bases short and J 0 bases short, with 13 bases between. Germline assignment: CDR1 SGHTA and CDR2 FQGTGA. Source study methods: Amplification of reference gene primers was used by the study to estimate nucleated cell counts. Assay: immunoSEQ multiplex PCR; the TCRdb copy retains only in-frame clones and omits some. V and J calls and clone size are copied from that table; D and trimming were computed from the DNA. The data contain tens of thousands of clones, 86% of them singletons.

This sequence originates from an older man with active COVID-19. The chain is built from TRBV7-3 and TRBJ2-7; tentatively, D is TRBD2 (7 bases). The specimen was peripheral blood. This chain's CDR3 is CASSSYGGPSYEQYF. The CDR3 DNA reads TGTGCCAGCAGCTCGTACGGGGGGCCCTCCTACGAGCAGTACTTC.